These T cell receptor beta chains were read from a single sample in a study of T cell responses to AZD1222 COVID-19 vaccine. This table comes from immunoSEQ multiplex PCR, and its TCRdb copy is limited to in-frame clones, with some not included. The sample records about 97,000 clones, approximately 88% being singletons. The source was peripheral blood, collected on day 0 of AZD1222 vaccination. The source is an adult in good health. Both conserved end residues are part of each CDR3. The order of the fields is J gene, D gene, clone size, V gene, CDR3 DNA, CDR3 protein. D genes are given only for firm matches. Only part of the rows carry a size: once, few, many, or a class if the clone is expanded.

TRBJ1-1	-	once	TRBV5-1	TGCGCCAGCAGGGGGGCCATGAACACTGAAGCTTTCTTT	CASRGAMNTEAFF
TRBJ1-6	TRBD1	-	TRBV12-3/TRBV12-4	TGTGCCAGCAAAGGGACAGCGAATTCACCCCTCCACTTT	CASKGTANSPLHF
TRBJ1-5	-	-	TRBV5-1	TGCGCCAGCAGCTTGGACGGACAGCATAGCAATCAGCCCCAGCATTTT	CASSLDGQHSNQPQHF
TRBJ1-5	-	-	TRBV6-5	TGTGCCAGCAGTTACTCGAGCAGGGGCAATCAGCCCCAGCATTTT	CASSYSSRGNQPQHF
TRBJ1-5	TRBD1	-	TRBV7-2	TGTGCCAGCAGCTTAAGCACAGGGGGCAATCAGCCCCAGCATTTT	CASSLSTGGNQPQHF
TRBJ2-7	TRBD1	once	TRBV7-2	TGTGCCAGCAGCTTCGGGGACAGGGGGCTCTACGAGCAGTACTTC	CASSFGDRGLYEQYF
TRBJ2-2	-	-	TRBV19	TGTGCGAGTAGAAAACCCGTAGCGGAGATGGGATCGAACACCGGGGAGCTGTTTTTT	CASRKPVAEMGSNTGELFF
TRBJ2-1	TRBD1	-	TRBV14	TGTGCCAGCAGCTCGGGACAGCTACTCTCCTACAATGAGCAGTTCTTC	CASSSGQLLSYNEQFF
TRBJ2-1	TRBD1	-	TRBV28	TGTGCCAGCAGTTTTAACGGACGACAGGGCTGGTGGAATGAGCAGTTCTTC	CASSFNGRQGWWNEQFF
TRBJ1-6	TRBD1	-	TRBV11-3	TGTGCCAGCAGCCTGGGACAGGGGGAAACACCCCTCCACTTT	CASSLGQGETPLHF
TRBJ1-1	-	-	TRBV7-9	TGTGCCAGCAGCCCCTGGACGGAGAACACTGAAGCTTTCTTT	CASSPWTENTEAFF
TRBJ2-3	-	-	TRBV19	TGTGCCAGTAGTATAGGACGGGTCACAGATACGCAGTATTTT	CASSIGRVTDTQYF
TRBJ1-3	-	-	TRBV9	TGTGCCAGCTCTCAAGGTGGGCCGGGGACCCCCGGGAACACCATATATTTT	CASSQGGPGTPGNTIYF
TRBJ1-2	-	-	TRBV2	TGTGCCAGCAGTGGCGTGGCAGGGGAGGGCTACACCTTC	CASSGVAGEGYTF
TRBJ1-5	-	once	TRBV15	TGTGCCACCAGCAGAGATACTGGCAATCAGCCCCAGCATTTT	CATSRDTGNQPQHF
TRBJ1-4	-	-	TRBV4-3	TGCGCCAGCAGCCAAGAAATCCAGGACGGAGGTGAAAAACTGTTTTTT	CASSQEIQDGGEKLFF
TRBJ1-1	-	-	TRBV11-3	TGTGCCAGCAGCTTAGTTGGTCTGATGAACACTGAAGCTTTCTTT	CASSLVGLMNTEAFF
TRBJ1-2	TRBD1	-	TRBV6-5	TGTGCCAGCAGGAGAGGGACAGGGTCCTATGGCTACACCTTC	CASRRGTGSYGYTF
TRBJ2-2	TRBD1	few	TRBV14	TGTGCCAGCAGCCGGACAGGGGGCTTCGGTGAGCTGTTTTTT	CASSRTGGFGELFF
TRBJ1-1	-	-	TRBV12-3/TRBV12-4	TGTGCCAGCAGCCCGACAGGTCCGCCTGGGGCTTTCTTT	CASSPTGPPGAFF
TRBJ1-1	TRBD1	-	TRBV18	TGTGCCAGCTCACCTACATCCGGGACAGGGGACACTGAAGCTTTCTTT	CASSPTSGTGDTEAFF
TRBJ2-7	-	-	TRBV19	TGTGCCAGTAGTATTAGTGGGACTTCCTCCTACGAGCAGTACTTC	CASSISGTSSYEQYF
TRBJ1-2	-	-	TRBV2	TGTGCCAGCAGTGAGACCCCTCATGGCTACACCTTC	CASSETPHGYTF
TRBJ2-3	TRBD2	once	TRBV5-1	TGCGCCAGCACCGATCCGGGACTAAATACGCAGTATTTT	CASTDPGLNTQYF
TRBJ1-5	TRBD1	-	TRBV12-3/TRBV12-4	TGTGCCAGCAATACAGGGGGCAATCAGCCCCAGCATTTT	CASNTGGNQPQHF
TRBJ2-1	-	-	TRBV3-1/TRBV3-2	TGTGCCAGCAGTAGGGACGCTTCCTACAATGAGCAGTTCTTC	CASSRDASYNEQFF
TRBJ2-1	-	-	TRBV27	TGTGCCAGCAGTTTAAAACCCGCCTCCAATGAGCAGTTCTTC	CASSLKPASNEQFF
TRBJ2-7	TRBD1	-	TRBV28	TGTGCCAGCAGTTCCTCGGGACAGGGGGCTTACGAGCAGTACTTC	CASSSSGQGAYEQYF
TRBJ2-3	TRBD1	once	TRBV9	TGTGCCAGCAGCAGGGGACAGGGGCCAGATACGCAGTATTTT	CASSRGQGPDTQYF
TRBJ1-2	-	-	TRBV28	TGTGCCAGCAGTTTCCAGACCAGGGTCACGGGCGGCTACACCTTC	CASSFQTRVTGGYTF
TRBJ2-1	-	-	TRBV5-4	TGTGCCAGCAGCTTGGGCGTCTCCTACAATGAGCAGTTCTTC	CASSLGVSYNEQFF
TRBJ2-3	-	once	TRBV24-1	TGTGCCACCAGTGCCCCTGCCCGGGGGGATACGCAGTATTTT	CATSAPARGDTQYF
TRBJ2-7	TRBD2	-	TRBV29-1	TGCAGCGTTGCGCTAGCGGCCTCCTACGAGCAGTACTTC	CSVALAASYEQYF